One and the same sample provided the 2 T cell receptor beta chains below, sequenced in a study of OX40 agonist ivuxolimab in advanced cancers. The library was obtained by the immunoSEQ multiplex PCR assay. What TCRdb holds here is the immuneACCESS table cut down to in-frame rearrangements. Part of the clones is not present; checked against another copy, under half of the missing clones reflect an unresolved V gene, and the others are unexplained. This sample lists around 46,000 clones; about 80% were detected once. 15% of the sample goes to the ten largest clones. Sequencing used CD4+ or CD8+ T cells sorted from blood, obtained in a trial of the OX40 agonist ivuxolimab. The receptors derive from an adult with an advanced solid tumor such as melanoma, head and neck, liver or kidney cancer.

This clone was seen only a few times. The rearrangement links TRBV5-5 to TRBJ2-7, with 11 nucleotides matching TRBD2. J was trimmed by 3 bases and V by 4 bases; bases with no gene match: 6. CDR1 and CDR2 from the germline V gene are SGHKS and YYEKEE (reference sequence). The CDR3 contains 15 residues. CDR3 sequence: CASSVGLAVIYEQYF. In DNA, the CDR3 is TGTGCCAGCAGCGTGGGACTAGCGGTGATCTACGAGCAGTACTTC. The full variable domain, completed using reference TRBV5-5 and TRBJ2-7, is DAGVTQSPTHLIKTRGQQVTLRCSPISGHKSVSWYQQVLGQGPQFIFQYYEKEERGRGNFPDRFSARQFPNYSSELNVNALLLGDSALYLCASSVGLAVIYEQYFGPGTRLTVT.

Worth noting for this clone: A read error may produce the germline difference seen at one junction end. The chain links TRBV5-6 to TRBJ1-1; D is possibly TRBD1 (6 bases). Germline CDR1 SGHDT, CDR2 YYEEEE. This CDR3 has 14 amino acids. CDR3 nucleotides: TGTGCCAGCAGTTTGGGGGGCCTGGGCACTGAAGCTTTCTTT. Amino acids: CASSLGGLGTEAFF.